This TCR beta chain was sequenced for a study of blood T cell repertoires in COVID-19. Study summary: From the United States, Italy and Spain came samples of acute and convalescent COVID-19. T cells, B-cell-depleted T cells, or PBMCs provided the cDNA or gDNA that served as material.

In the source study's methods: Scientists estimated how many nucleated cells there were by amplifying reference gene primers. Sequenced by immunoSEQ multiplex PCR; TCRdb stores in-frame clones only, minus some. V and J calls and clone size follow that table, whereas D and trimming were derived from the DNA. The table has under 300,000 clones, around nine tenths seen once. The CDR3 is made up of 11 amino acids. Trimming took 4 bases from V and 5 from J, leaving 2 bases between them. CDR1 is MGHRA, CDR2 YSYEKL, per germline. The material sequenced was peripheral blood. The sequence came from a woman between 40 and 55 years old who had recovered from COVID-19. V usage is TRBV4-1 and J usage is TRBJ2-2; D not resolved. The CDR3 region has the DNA TGCGCCAGCAGCCTAACCGGGGAGCTGTTTTTT. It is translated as CASSLTGELFF.